Following are 10 T cell receptor beta chains from one sample sequenced in a study of OX40 agonist ivuxolimab in advanced cancers. TCRdb's table, derived via immunoSEQ multiplex PCR, lists solely in-frame clones and lacks some. Of about 40,000 clones listed, over 65% are singletons. The sequencing used CD4+ or CD8+ T cells sorted from blood, collected in a trial of the OX40 agonist ivuxolimab. The origin of the receptors is an adult with an advanced solid tumor such as melanoma, head and neck, liver or kidney cancer.

The V and J genes are TRBV7-2 and TRBJ1-4; the D gene is possibly TRBD1 (5 bases). CDR3 length: 18 amino acids. CDR1 SGHTA and CDR2 FQGNSA come from the germline V gene. V lost 4 bases and J lost 8, with 26 bases in between. CDR3 coding DNA: TGTGCCAGCAGCTCAGCACAGAAACAGGAACTGCCACAGGAAAAACTGTTTTTT. It is translated as CASSSAQKQELPQEKLFF. The whole variable domain, filled in from reference TRBV7-2 and TRBJ1-4, reads GAGVSQSPSNKVTEKGKDVELRCDPISGHTALYWYRQSLGQGLEFLIYFQGNSAPDKSGLPSDRFSAERTGGSVSTLTIQRTQQEDSAVYLCASSSAQKQELPQEKLFFGSGTQLSVL.

The chain uses TRBV7-2 and TRBJ1-2; D is perhaps TRBD1 (6 bases). Trimming removed 4 bases at V and 4 bases at J, with 10 bases between. The CDR3 has 13 residues. In germline, CDR1 is SGHTA, CDR2 FQGNSA. The CDR3 DNA follows: TGTGCCAGCAGCTCTCAGGGGCCCTATGGCTACACCTTC. It is translated as CASSSQGPYGYTF.

This chain links TRBV28 with TRBJ2-5; TRBD1 agrees at 8 bases. The J call may be incorrect, as the DNA end agrees better with TRBJ2-7. CDR1 and CDR2 from the germline V gene are MDHEN and SYDVKM. The CDR3 is made up of 16 amino acids. CDR3 nucleotide sequence: TGTGCCAGCAGTTTACCGACCCGCAGGGGGCTAAGCGAGCAGTACTTC. Amino acids: CASSLPTRRGLSEQYF.

V and J are TRBV29-1 and TRBJ2-1; D uncertain. CDR3 length equals 13 residues. V shed 7 bases and J shed 4 bases, with 14 bases lying between them. Germline assignment: CDR1 SQVTM and CDR2 ANQGSEA. The CDR3 region has the DNA TGCAGCGGCACCTTGACGGATTACAATGAGCAGTTCTTC. It specifies CSGTLTDYNEQFF.

The rearrangement uses TRBV19 and TRBJ2-3, with 8 bases that match TRBD2. This CDR3 is built from 15 residues. The V segment lost 5 bases and the J segment 2 bases; nucleotides outside the gene matches: 6. From germline, CDR1 is LNHDA and CDR2 SQIVND (reference sequence). CDR3 nucleotide sequence: TGTGCCAGTAGTGGTAGCGGGATCCACACAGATACGCAGTATTTT. It specifies CASSGSGIHTDTQYF.

On this clone: The identical CDR3 is also encoded by other nucleotide sequences in the sample. The chain joins TRBV7-7 to TRBJ2-5, with D possibly matching TRBD2 (5 bases). The V end was cut by 5 bases, the J end by 5 bases, with 12 bases between. Germline CDR1 is SSHAT and CDR2 is FNYEAQ (reference sequence). The CDR3 contains 13 residues. The CDR3 bases are TGTGCCAGCAGCCCCAACCGCGGGGAGACCCAGTACTTC. Protein sequence: CASSPNRGETQYF.

The chain has TRBV7-3 and TRBJ1-4, with D perhaps matching TRBD1 (5 bases). V lost 8 bases and J 8 bases, leaving 15 bases between the germline ends. Germline V gene data show CDR1 as SGHTA and CDR2 as FQGTGA. The CDR3 covers 13 residues. CDR3 DNA: TGTGCCAGCTCTCAACAGGTCGGCGAAAAACTGTTTTTT. Translating gives CASSQQVGEKLFF. Full variable domain (outside the CDR3, taken from reference TRBV7-3 and TRBJ1-4): GAGVSQTPSNKVTEKGKYVELRCDPISGHTALYWYRQSLGQGPEFLIYFQGTGAADDSGLPNDRFFAVRPEGSVSTLKIQRTERGDSAVYLCASSQQVGEKLFFGSGTQLSVL.

The genes are TRBV5-4 and TRBJ2-5, with D hard to call. Trimming pared 3 bases from V and 5 bases from J, leaving 11 bases between. This CDR3 is built from 13 residues. Germline lookup yields CDR1 SGHNT and CDR2 YYREEE (reference sequence). The CDR3 coding sequence is TGTGCCAGCAGCTCCACAGATAAGGAGACCCAGTACTTC. It codes for CASSSTDKETQYF.

V is TRBV6-1 and J is TRBJ1-5; D not resolved. This CDR3 contains 13 residues. Per germline, CDR1 MNHNS and CDR2 SASEGT. Between the trimmed V and J ends, which lost 3 bases and 7 bases, there was a span of 10 bases. DNA for the CDR3: TGTGCCAGCAGTGACTTGCTCTCACAGCCCCAGCATTTT. Translating it yields CASSDLLSQPQHF.

The chain couples TRBV14 to TRBJ1-1; 7 nucleotides align to TRBD1. The length of the CDR3 is 13 residues. Germline CDR1 SGHDN, CDR2 FVKESK. J was trimmed by 5 bases and V by 5 bases; bases with no gene match: 5. The CDR3 DNA follows: TGTGCCAGCAGCTCCGACAGGGTGACTGAAGCTTTCTTT. Its protein product is CASSSDRVTEAFF. The variable domain in full, with the rest retrieved from reference TRBV14 and TRBJ1-1, is EAGVTQFPSHSVIEKGQTVTLRCDPISGHDNLYWYRRVMGKEIKFLLHFVKESKQDESGMPNNRFLAERTGGTYSTLKVQPAELEDSGVYFCASSSDRVTEAFFGQGTRLTVV.